These 3 T cell receptor beta chains share one sample of origin, sequenced in a study of blood T cell repertoires in COVID-19. Produced via immunoSEQ multiplex PCR; TCRdb's table is partial and in-frame only. The sample lists 200,000 to 300,000 clones, about 91% occurring once. Sequenced sample: PBMCs or T cells enriched from blood (not recorded which). The receptors here all came from a woman between 40 and 55 years old with acute COVID-19.

The chain recombines TRBV6-1 with TRBJ1-4, with D uncertain. Trimming cost V 2 bases and J 8 bases, with 15 bases left between them. The germline CDR1 and CDR2 sequences are MNHNS and SASEGT. The CDR3 loop spans 15 amino acids. The CDR3 spells CASSERRRVVEKLFF. CDR3 coding DNA: TGTGCCAGCAGTGAACGTCGGAGGGTTGTCGAAAAACTGTTTTTT.

In this sample, this clone turned up once. The rearrangement joins TRBV27 to TRBJ2-1, with D possibly matching TRBD1 (6 bases). V lost 4 bases, J lost 10 bases, and 20 bases lay in between. Germline assignment: CDR1 MNHEY and CDR2 SMNVEV (reference sequence). This CDR3 spans 15 amino acids. CDR3 coding DNA: TGTGCCAGCAGTTATGACCGGACAGCTTCGGTGGAGCAGTTCTTC. Protein: CASSYDRTASVEQFF.

The V gene is TRBV20-1, the J gene TRBJ1-1, with TRBD1 identical over 7 bases. V lost 3 bases to trimming and J lost 7 bases; unmatched junction nucleotides: 2. Germline V gene lookup returns CDR1 DFQATT and CDR2 SNEGSKA (reference sequence). The CDR3 runs to 11 residues. CDR3 DNA: TGCAGTGCTAGGGGGGACAGTGAAGCTTTCTTT. Translated, it gives CSARGDSEAFF.